This T cell receptor beta chain appears in the sequencing data of a study of blood T cell repertoires in COVID-19. About the study: Sites in the United States, Italy and Spain provided acute and convalescent COVID-19 samples. PBMCs, B-cell-depleted T cells, or T cells were the source of the cDNA or gDNA that made up the material.

Per the study methods: How many nucleated cells were present was estimated from reference gene primer amplification. Profiled with immunoSEQ multiplex PCR; TCRdb holds only in-frame clones, not every one. V and J calls and clone size are those listed in that table; D and trimming were worked out from the DNA. The table lists tens of thousands of clones, 90% of them singletons. The TCR sequence derives from a woman between 50 and 59 years old in a cohort sampled during active COVID-19. The source material was peripheral blood.

The chain's CDR3 is CASSLGAGNTGELFF. The CDR3 DNA reads as TGCGCCAGCAGCTTGGGGGCGGGGAACACCGGGGAGCTGTTTTTT. The genes are TRBV5-1 and TRBJ2-2; weak D call: TRBD2 (5 bases). Trimming removed 0 bases from V and 1 base from J, with 7 bases in between. CDR3 length: 15 residues. CDR1 is SGHRS, CDR2 YFSETQ, per germline.